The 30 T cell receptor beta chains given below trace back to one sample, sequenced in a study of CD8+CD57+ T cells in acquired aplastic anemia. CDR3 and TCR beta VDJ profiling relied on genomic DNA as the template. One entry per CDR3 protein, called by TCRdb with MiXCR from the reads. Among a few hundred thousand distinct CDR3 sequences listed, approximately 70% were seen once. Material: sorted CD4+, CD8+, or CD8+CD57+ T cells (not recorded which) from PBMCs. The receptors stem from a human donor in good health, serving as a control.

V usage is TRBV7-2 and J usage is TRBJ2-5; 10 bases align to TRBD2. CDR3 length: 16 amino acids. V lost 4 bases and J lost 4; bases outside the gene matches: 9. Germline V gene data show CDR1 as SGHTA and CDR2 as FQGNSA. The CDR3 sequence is CASSSSGGRRRETQYF. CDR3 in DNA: TGTGCCAGCAGCTCTAGCGGGGGACGACGTAGAGAGACCCAGTACTTC.

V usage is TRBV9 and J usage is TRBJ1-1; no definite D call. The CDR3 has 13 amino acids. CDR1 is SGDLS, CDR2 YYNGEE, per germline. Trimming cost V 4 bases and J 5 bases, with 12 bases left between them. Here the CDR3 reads CASSIGGQTEAFF. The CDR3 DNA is TGTGCCAGCAGCATCGGCGGGCAGACTGAAGCTTTCTTT.

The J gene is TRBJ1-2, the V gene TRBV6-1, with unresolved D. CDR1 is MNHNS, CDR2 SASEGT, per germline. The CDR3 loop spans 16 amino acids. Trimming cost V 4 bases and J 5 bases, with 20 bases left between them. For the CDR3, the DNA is TGTGCCAGCAGTGTCCACCCTCAAATCGTTACGTATGGCTACACCTTC. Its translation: CASSVHPQIVTYGYTF.

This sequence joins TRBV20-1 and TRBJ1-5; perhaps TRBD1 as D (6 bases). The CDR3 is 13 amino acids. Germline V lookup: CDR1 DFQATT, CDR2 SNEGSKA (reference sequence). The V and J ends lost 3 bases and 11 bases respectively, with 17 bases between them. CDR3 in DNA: TGCAGTGCTAGGGTGGGGGCGGGGGAGACCCAGCATTTT. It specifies CSARVGAGETQHF.

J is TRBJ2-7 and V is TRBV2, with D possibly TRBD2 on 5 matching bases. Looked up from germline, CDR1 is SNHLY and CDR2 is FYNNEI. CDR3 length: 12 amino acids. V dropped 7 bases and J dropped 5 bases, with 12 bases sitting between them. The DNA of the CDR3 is TGTGCCAGCATTACCCCCGGGGACGAGCAGTACTTC. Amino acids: CASITPGDEQYF. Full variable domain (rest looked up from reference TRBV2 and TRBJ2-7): EPEVTQTPSHQVTQMGQEVILRCVPISNHLYFYWYRQILGQKVEFLVSFYNNEISEKSEIFDDQFSVERPDGSNFTLKIRSTKLEDSAMYFCASITPGDEQYFGPGTRLTVT.

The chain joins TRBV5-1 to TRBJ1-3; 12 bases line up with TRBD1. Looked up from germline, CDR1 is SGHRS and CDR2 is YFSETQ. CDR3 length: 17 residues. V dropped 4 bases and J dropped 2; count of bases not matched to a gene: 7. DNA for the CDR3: TGCGCCAGCAGCCTGACCGGGACAGGGGGCACTGGAAACACCATATATTTT. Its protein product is CASSLTGTGGTGNTIYF.

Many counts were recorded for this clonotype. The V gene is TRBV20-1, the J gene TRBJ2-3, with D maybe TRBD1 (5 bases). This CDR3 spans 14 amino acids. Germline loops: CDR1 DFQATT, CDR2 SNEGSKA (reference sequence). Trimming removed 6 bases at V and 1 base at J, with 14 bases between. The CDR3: CSAPRQGGTDTQYF. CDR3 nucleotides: TGCAGTGCCCCACGTCAGGGCGGCACAGATACGCAGTATTTT.

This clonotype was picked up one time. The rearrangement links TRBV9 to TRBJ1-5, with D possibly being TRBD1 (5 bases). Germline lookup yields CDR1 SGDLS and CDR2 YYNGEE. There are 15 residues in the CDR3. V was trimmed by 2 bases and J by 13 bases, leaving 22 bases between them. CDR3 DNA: TGTGCCAGCAGCGTGAAAGGGACTAAAGAGCAGCAGCAGCATTTT. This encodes CASSVKGTKEQQQHF.

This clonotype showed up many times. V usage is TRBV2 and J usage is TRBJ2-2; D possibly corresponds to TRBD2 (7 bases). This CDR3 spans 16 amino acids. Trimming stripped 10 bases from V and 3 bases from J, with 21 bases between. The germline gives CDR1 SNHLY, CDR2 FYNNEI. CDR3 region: CATHRGGVVDTGELFF. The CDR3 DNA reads TGTGCCACCCACCGAGGGGGGGTGGTTGACACCGGGGAGCTGTTTTTT.

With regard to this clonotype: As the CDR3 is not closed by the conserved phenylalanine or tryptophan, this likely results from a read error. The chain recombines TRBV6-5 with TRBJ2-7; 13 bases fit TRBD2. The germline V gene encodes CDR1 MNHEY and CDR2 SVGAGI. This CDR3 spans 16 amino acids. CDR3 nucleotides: TGTACCAGCAGCCAATGGACTAGCGGGGGTTCCTACGAGCAGTACCTC. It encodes CTSSQWTSGGSYEQYL.

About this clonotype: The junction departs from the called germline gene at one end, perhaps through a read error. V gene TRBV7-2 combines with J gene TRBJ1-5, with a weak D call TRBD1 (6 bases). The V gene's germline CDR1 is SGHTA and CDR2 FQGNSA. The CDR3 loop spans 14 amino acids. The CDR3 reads CASSPGAVPAPGHF. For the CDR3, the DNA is TGTGCCAGCAGCCCCGGGGCGGTTCCGGCGCCGGGACACTTT.

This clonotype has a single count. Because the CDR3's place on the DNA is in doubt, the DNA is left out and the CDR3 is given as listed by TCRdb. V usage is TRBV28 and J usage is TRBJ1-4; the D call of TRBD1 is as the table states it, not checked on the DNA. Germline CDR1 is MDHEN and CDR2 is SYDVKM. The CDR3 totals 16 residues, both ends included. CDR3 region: CASRWGQGTANDEQFF.

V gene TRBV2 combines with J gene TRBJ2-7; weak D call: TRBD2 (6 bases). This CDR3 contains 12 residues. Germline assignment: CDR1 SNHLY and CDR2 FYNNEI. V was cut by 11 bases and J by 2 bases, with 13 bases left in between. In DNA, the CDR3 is TGTGCCTCCCGGAGGACTACCTACGAGCAGTACTTC. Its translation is CASRRTTYEQYF. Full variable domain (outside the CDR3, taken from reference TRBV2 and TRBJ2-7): EPEVTQTPSHQVTQMGQEVILRCVPISNHLYFYWYRQILGQKVEFLVSFYNNEISEKSEIFDDQFSVERPDGSNFTLKIRSTKLEDSAMYFCASRRTTYEQYFGPGTRLTVT.

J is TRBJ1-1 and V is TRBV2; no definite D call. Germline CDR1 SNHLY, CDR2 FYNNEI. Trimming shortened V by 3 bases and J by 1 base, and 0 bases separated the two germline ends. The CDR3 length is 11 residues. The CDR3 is CASSENTEAFF. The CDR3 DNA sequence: TGTGCCAGCAGTGAGAACACTGAAGCTTTCTTT.

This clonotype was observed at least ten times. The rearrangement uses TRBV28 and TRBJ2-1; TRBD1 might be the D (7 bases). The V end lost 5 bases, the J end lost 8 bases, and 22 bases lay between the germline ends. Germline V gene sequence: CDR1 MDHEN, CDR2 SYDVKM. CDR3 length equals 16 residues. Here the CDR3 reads CASSESGGRSGYEQFF. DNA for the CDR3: TGTGCCAGCAGTGAATCAGGGGGGCGCAGTGGCTATGAGCAGTTCTTC.

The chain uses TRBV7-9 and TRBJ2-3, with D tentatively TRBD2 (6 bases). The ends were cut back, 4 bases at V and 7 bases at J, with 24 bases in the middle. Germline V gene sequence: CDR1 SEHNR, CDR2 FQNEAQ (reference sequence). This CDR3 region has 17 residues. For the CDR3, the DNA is TGTGCCAGCAGCTCGAGGACTACCTCACCCCACTACTATACGCAGTATTTT. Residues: CASSSRTTSPHYYTQYF.

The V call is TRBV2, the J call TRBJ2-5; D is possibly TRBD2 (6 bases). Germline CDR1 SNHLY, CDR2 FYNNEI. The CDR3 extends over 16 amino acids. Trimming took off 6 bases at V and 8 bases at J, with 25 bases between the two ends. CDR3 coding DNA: TGTGCCAGCAGCCGGCAGGGTGGTATCACCGGGGGAACCCAGTACTTC. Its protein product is CASSRQGGITGGTQYF.

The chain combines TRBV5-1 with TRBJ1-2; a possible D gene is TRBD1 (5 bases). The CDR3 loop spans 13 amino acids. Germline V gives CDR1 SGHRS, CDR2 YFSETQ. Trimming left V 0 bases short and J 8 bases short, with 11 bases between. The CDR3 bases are TGCGCCAGCAGCTTGGTCAGGGACCTGGGCTACACCTTC. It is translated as CASSLVRDLGYTF.

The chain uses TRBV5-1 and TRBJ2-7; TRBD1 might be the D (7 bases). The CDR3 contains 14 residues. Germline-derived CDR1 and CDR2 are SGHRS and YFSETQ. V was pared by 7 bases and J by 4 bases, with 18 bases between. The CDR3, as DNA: TGCGCCAGCGAGACCCAGGGGGGACCTTACGAGCAGTACTTC. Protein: CASETQGGPYEQYF.

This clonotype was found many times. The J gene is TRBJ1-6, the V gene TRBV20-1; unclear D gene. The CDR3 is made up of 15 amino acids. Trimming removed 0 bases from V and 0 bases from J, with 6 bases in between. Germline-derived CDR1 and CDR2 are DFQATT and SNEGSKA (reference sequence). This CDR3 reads CSARDPSSYNSPLHF. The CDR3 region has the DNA TGCAGTGCTAGAGATCCGAGCTCCTATAATTCACCCCTCCACTTT.

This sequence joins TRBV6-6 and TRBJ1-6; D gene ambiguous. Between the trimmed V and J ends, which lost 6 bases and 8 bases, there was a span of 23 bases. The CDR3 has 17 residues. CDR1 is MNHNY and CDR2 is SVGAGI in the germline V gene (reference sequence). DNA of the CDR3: TGTGCCAGCAGCCACCAATCTCCAGGTGCAGGAGATTCACCCCTCCACTTT. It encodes CASSHQSPGAGDSPLHF.

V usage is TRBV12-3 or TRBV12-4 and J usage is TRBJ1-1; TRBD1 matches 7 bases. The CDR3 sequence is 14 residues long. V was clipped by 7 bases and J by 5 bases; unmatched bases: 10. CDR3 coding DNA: TGTGCCAGCACAGCAAGTTTGACAGGGACTGAAGCTTTCTTT. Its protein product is CASTASLTGTEAFF.

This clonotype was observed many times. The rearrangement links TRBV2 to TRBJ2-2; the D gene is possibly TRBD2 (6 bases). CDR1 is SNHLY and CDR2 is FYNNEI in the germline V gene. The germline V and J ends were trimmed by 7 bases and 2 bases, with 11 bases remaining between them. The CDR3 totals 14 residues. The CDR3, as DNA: TGTGCCAGCACGGGGGTAAGAAACACCGGGGAGCTGTTTTTT. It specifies CASTGVRNTGELFF. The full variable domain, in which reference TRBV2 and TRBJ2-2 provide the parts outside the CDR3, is EPEVTQTPSHQVTQMGQEVILRCVPISNHLYFYWYRQILGQKVEFLVSFYNNEISEKSEIFDDQFSVERPDGSNFTLKIRSTKLEDSAMYFCASTGVRNTGELFFGEGSRLTVL.

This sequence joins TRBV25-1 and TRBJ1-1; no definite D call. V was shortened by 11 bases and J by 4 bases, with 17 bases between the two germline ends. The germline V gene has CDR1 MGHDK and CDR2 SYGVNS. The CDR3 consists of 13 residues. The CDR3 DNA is TGTGCCTGCACTGTGGAGGCGAGCACTGAAGCTTTCTTT. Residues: CACTVEASTEAFF.

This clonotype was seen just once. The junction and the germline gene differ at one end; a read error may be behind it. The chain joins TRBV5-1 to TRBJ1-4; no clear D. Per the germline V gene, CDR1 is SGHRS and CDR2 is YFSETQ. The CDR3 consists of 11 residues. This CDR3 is CASSLRRTSGF. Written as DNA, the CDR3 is TGTGCCAGCAGCTTGCGGAGGACTAGCGGTTTT. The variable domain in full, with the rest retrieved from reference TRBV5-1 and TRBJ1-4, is KAGVTQTPRYLIKTRGQQVTLSCSPISGHRSVSWYQQTPGQGLQFLFEYFSETQRNKGNFPGRFSGRQFSNSRSEMNVSTLELGDSALYLCASSLRRTSGFGSGTQLSVL.

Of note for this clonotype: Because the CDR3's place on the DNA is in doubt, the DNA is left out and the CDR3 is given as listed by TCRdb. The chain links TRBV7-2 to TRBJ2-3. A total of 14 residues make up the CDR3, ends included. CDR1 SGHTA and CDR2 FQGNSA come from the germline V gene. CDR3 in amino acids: CASSQVTDTQYFCF.

CDR3 nucleotides: TGCAGCGTCGACGGGACGCGAGGGGGCTACACCTTC. Encoded protein: CSVDGTRGGYTF. This chain joins TRBV29-1 and TRBJ1-2; D is perhaps TRBD1 (5 bases). Per the germline V gene, CDR1 is SQVTM and CDR2 is ANQGSEA. V was cut by 6 bases and J by 8 bases, with 16 bases left in between. CDR3 size: 12 residues.

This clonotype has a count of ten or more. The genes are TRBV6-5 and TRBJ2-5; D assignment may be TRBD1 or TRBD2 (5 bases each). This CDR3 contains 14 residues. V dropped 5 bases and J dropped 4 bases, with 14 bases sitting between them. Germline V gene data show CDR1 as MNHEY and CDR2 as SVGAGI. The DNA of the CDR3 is TGTGCCAGCAGTCCGAGCCCAGGGAGAGAGACCCAGTACTTC. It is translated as CASSPSPGRETQYF.

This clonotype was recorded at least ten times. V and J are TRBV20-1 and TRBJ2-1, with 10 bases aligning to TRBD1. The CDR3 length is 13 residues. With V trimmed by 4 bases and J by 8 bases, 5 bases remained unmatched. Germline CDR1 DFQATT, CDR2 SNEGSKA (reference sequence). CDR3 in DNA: TGCAGTGCTACCGGACAGGGGGACCATGAGCAGTTCTTC. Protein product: CSATGQGDHEQFF.

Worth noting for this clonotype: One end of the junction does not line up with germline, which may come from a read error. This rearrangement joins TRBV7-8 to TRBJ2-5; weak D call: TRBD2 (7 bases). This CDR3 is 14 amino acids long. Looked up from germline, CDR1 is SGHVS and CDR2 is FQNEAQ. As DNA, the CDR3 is TGTGCCGGCAGCCCTCCCGGGGCAGGGGACTACGAGCACTTC. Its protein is CAGSPPGAGDYEHF.